This section outlines one T cell receptor (beta chain) sequence together with its context. This sample was included in a study of OX40 agonist ivuxolimab in advanced cancers. The protocol was immunoSEQ multiplex PCR, while the TCRdb copy is restricted to in-frame clones and leaves out a portion. The sample shows about 80,000 clones, about 92% of them seen only once. This material consisted of CD4+ or CD8+ T cells sorted from blood, taken in a trial of the OX40 agonist ivuxolimab. The TCR comes from an adult with an advanced solid tumor such as melanoma, head and neck, liver or kidney cancer.

The DNA of the CDR3 is TGTGCCAGCAGCCTCGAGCGGGGTGCCTACAATGAGCAGTTCTTC. Encoded protein: CASSLERGAYNEQFF. The chain couples TRBV13 to TRBJ2-1; 7 nucleotides line up with TRBD2. The CDR3 has 15 amino acids. Germline loops: CDR1 PRHDT, CDR2 FYEKMQ (reference sequence). V lost 5 bases, J lost 2 bases, and 6 bases stayed unmatched. Full variable domain (outside the CDR3, taken from reference TRBV13 and TRBJ2-1): AAGVIQSPRHLIKEKRETATLKCYPIPRHDTVYWYQQGPGQDPQFLISFYEKMQSDKGSIPDRFSAQQFSDYHSELNMSSLELGDSALYFCASSLERGAYNEQFFGPGTRLTVL.